Shown below are 30 T cell receptor beta chains from a single sample sequenced in a study of Ad26.COV2.S vaccination and SARS-CoV-2 variants. Assay used: immunoSEQ multiplex PCR; TCRdb lists only in-frame clones, some missing. The repertoire has roughly 320,000 clones, about 82% of them found once; the top ten carry approximately 2.2%. The treatment: some 19 received Ad26.COV2.S at low or high dose, single or two shots; about five received placebo; per-sample allocation not given. Following the first vaccine or placebo injection, samples were taken on day 63. The material was peripheral blood, obtained in a trial of Ad26.COV2.S vaccine versus placebo. All receptors derive from a person aged 18-65 years who received the Ad26.COV2.S COVID-19 vaccine or a placebo.

The rearrangement joins TRBV5-4 to TRBJ1-2, with TRBD1 matching 7 bases. Looked up from germline, CDR1 is SGHNT and CDR2 is YYREEE (reference sequence). This CDR3 has 17 residues. V was clipped by 4 bases and J by 8 bases; unmatched bases: 20. CDR3 loop: CASSGVETRQGVGGYTF. In nucleotides, the CDR3 is TGTGCCAGCAGCGGGGTTGAGACCCGACAGGGCGTCGGGGGCTACACCTTC.

V and J are TRBV6-1 and TRBJ1-2; the D gene is possibly TRBD1 (5 bases). Trimming shortened V by 3 bases and J by 8 bases, and 10 bases separated the two germline ends. Germline CDR1 MNHNS, CDR2 SASEGT. The CDR3 covers 12 residues. The CDR3 protein is CASSDGTRGYTF. The DNA of the CDR3 is TGTGCCAGCAGTGACGGGACGAGGGGCTACACCTTC.

The V and J genes are TRBV7-2 and TRBJ1-4, with 8 positions matching TRBD1. CDR1 and CDR2 (germline): SGHTA, FQGNSA. J was trimmed by 8 bases and V by 5 bases; bases with no gene match: 7. This CDR3 is 14 amino acids long. CDR3 nucleotide sequence: TGTGCCAGCAGCCAGGACAGGGCCCACGAAAAACTGTTTTTT. This gives the protein CASSQDRAHEKLFF.

This chain links TRBV28 with TRBJ2-7; TRBD1 aligns across 8 bases. The CDR3 has 16 residues. J gave up 5 bases and V 4 bases, and 13 bases lay outside the gene matches. Per the germline V gene, CDR1 is MDHEN and CDR2 is SYDVKM. The CDR3 protein is CASSSISGTGFDEQYF. Here the CDR3 DNA reads TGTGCCAGCAGTTCAATCTCCGGGACAGGTTTCGACGAGCAGTACTTC.

This sequence joins TRBV7-9 and TRBJ1-5, with unresolved D. Germline CDR1 is SEHNR and CDR2 is FQNEAQ (reference sequence). The V gene lost 3 bases and the J gene lost 5 bases, with 11 bases spanning the gap. CDR3 size: 14 residues. CDR3 sequence reads: CASSFTVGDQPQHF. Here the CDR3 DNA reads TGTGCCAGCAGCTTCACAGTGGGCGATCAGCCCCAGCATTTT. Full variable domain (rest looked up from reference TRBV7-9 and TRBJ1-5): DTGVSQNPRHKITKRGQNVTFRCDPISEHNRLYWYRQTLGQGPEFLTYFQNEAQLEKSRLLSDRFSAERPKGSFSTLEIQRTEQGDSAMYLCASSFTVGDQPQHFGDGTRLSIL.

This chain uses TRBV7-9 with TRBJ1-6, with 8 bases fitting TRBD1. CDR1 and CDR2 (germline): SEHNR, FQNEAQ (reference sequence). This CDR3 has 14 residues. With 3 bases clipped from V and 9 bases from J, the junction kept 4 bases outside the gene matches. The DNA of the CDR3 is TGTGCCAGCAGCTTCGGGACAGGTTTTTCACCCCTCCACTTT. Protein: CASSFGTGFSPLHF.

As to this clone: Additional DNA sequences in this sample encode the identical CDR3. V is TRBV6-5 and J is TRBJ1-3; D unresolved. The V gene lost 8 bases and the J gene lost 0 bases, with 5 bases spanning the gap. Germline CDR1 and CDR2: MNHEY and SVGAGI. The length of the CDR3 is 12 residues. The CDR3 spells CASGVSGNTIYF. CDR3 nucleotides: TGTGCCAGCGGGGTCTCTGGAAACACCATATATTTT.

V usage is TRBV12-5 and J usage is TRBJ1-2; D remains unclear. The CDR3 sequence is 13 residues long. V was cut by 3 bases and J by 0 bases, with 5 bases left in between. Germline loops: CDR1 LGHNT, CDR2 FRNRAP. The CDR3: CASGLGTNYGYTF. CDR3 coding DNA: TGTGCTAGTGGTTTAGGCACTAACTATGGCTACACCTTC.

The chain carries TRBV27 and TRBJ1-6, with 8 bases matching TRBD1. The CDR3 sequence is 15 residues long. Unmatched junction bases numbered 4, after V lost 6 bases and J lost 3 bases. Per germline, CDR1 MNHEY and CDR2 SMNVEV (reference sequence). The CDR3 here is CASRKDRGYNSPLHF. CDR3 DNA: TGTGCCAGCAGAAAAGACAGGGGCTATAATTCACCCCTCCACTTT.

The chain recombines TRBV6-5 with TRBJ2-3; D is perhaps TRBD2 (7 bases). The CDR3 sequence is 14 residues long. The germline V and J ends were trimmed by 7 bases and 0 bases, with 11 bases remaining between them. The V gene's germline CDR1 is MNHEY and CDR2 SVGAGI. This chain's CDR3 is CASNRDYSTDTQYF. The CDR3 DNA reads as TGTGCCAGCAACAGGGACTATAGCACAGATACGCAGTATTTT.

This clone was counted a single time. The V gene is TRBV5-4, the J gene TRBJ2-7; weak D call: TRBD1 (7 bases). This CDR3 region has 15 residues. Trimming stripped 0 bases from V and 1 base from J, with 11 bases between. CDR1 SGHNT and CDR2 YYREEE come from the germline V gene (reference sequence). DNA of the CDR3: TGTGCCAGCAGCTTGGGCGGGACAGTTTCCTACGAGCAGTACTTC. The encoded protein is CASSLGGTVSYEQYF.

V and J are TRBV30 and TRBJ1-1, with D perhaps matching TRBD1 (5 bases). Trimming cost V 1 base and J 7 bases, with 7 bases left between them. Germline assignment: CDR1 GTSNPN and CDR2 SVGIG (reference sequence). This CDR3 contains 11 residues. CDR3 nucleotide sequence: TGTGCCTGGAGTGGCAGGGATGAAGCTTTCTTT. Protein: CAWSGRDEAFF. Combining the CDR3 with reference TRBV30 and TRBJ1-1 gives the whole variable domain SQTIHQWPATLVQPVGSPLSLECTVEGTSNPNLYWYRQAAGRGLQLLFYSVGIGQISSEVPQNLSASRPQDRQFILSSKKLLLSDSGFYLCAWSGRDEAFFGQGTRLTVV.

J is TRBJ1-3 and V is TRBV6-1; D may be TRBD1 (5 bases). The V end lost 3 bases, the J end lost 1 base, and 13 bases lay between the germline ends. This CDR3 is built from 16 residues. Germline loops: CDR1 MNHNS, CDR2 SASEGT. Written as DNA, the CDR3 is TGTGCCAGCAGTGAGCTTCAGGGTTTTTCTGGAAACACCATATATTTT. Translating it yields CASSELQGFSGNTIYF.

This clone was seen at least ten times. The chain uses TRBV11-2 and TRBJ1-1, with a tentative D call TRBD1 (6 bases). The CDR3 is made up of 15 amino acids. Germline CDR1 SGHAT, CDR2 FQNNGV. V was cut by 5 bases and J by 6 bases, with 19 bases left in between. CDR3 sequence reads: CASSKNIGGRAEAFF. Here the CDR3 DNA reads TGTGCCAGCAGCAAGAACATAGGGGGGCGCGCTGAAGCTTTCTTT.

The V gene is TRBV5-4, the J gene TRBJ2-7, with 7 bases that match TRBD2. V dropped 0 bases and J dropped 11; count of bases not matched to a gene: 8. The CDR3 is 13 residues long. Germline values: CDR1 SGHNT, CDR2 YYREEE (reference sequence). CDR3 bases: TGTGCCAGCAGCTTGGGCCTAGCGGAGGTGGAGTACTTC. Translated: CASSLGLAEVEYF.

The table lists this clone with a count of one. The chain has TRBV28 and TRBJ2-4; TRBD2 is a possible D gene (7 bases). V was trimmed by 6 bases and J by 9 bases, leaving 15 bases between them. The CDR3 spans 13 residues. Germline lookup yields CDR1 MDHEN and CDR2 SYDVKM. The CDR3 region is CASRGGGQGIQYF. CDR3 nucleotides: TGTGCCAGCAGAGGGGGGGGGCAAGGCATTCAGTACTTC.

This clone was seen only once. The chain couples TRBV11-2 to TRBJ2-5; perhaps TRBD2 as D (6 bases). V was pared by 3 bases and J by 5 bases, with 13 bases between. The CDR3 covers 14 residues. Per germline, CDR1 SGHAT and CDR2 FQNNGV. For the CDR3, the DNA is TGTGCCAGCAGCTTGGGCCTAGCGCCGGAGACCCAGTACTTC. This codes for CASSLGLAPETQYF.

The genes are TRBV14 and TRBJ1-2; TRBD1 aligns across 8 bases. Germline CDR1 SGHDN, CDR2 FVKESK. This CDR3 region has 19 residues. V lost 0 bases and J lost 7; bases outside the gene matches: 19. The CDR3 sequence is CASSQEYGTGADFRGGYTF. The DNA for the CDR3 is TGTGCCAGCAGCCAAGAATATGGGACAGGAGCCGATTTTCGGGGTGGCTACACCTTC.

With respect to this clone: One end of the junction fails to match germline, which may point to a read error. The chain recombines TRBV5-3 with TRBJ2-7, with 7 bases aligning to TRBD1. TRBV5-3 is an open reading frame whose function is uncertain. The CDR3 has 12 amino acids. The CDR3 loop reads CARSLTRGLENF. The CDR3 DNA reads TGTGCCAGAAGCCTAACGAGGGGGCTTGAGAACTTC.

The chain uses TRBV10-3 and TRBJ2-5; D is undetermined. Germline V gives CDR1 ENHRY, CDR2 SYGVKD. The CDR3 is 11 residues long. V was clipped by 3 bases and J by 9 bases, with 8 bases between them. The CDR3 region has the DNA TGTGCCATCAGTGATAGAAGGGCCCAGTACTTC. Protein: CAISDRRAQYF.

This clone appeared once. The chain has TRBV5-1 and TRBJ1-1; the D is unclear. Trimming removed 0 bases at V and 4 bases at J, with 19 bases between. The CDR3 covers 17 residues. Per the germline V gene, CDR1 is SGHRS and CDR2 is YFSETQ. The DNA of the CDR3 is TGCGCCAGCAGCTTGGCCGCCAATCCGGTTTTGGGCACTGAAGCTTTCTTT. It codes for CASSLAANPVLGTEAFF. The complete variable domain, with remaining parts taken from reference TRBV5-1 and TRBJ1-1, reads KAGVTQTPRYLIKTRGQQVTLSCSPISGHRSVSWYQQTPGQGLQFLFEYFSETQRNKGNFPGRFSGRQFSNSRSEMNVSTLELGDSALYLCASSLAANPVLGTEAFFGQGTRLTVV.

The DNA for the CDR3 is TGCGCCAGCAGCTTGCGTGGACAGGGCTACGAGCAGTACTTC. It specifies CASSLRGQGYEQYF. This chain uses TRBV5-1 with TRBJ2-7, with 8 nucleotides matching TRBD1. CDR1 is SGHRS, CDR2 YFSETQ, per germline. Trimming took 1 base from V and 3 from J; bases not matched to a gene: 3. The CDR3 has 14 amino acids.

This clone has only a few counts. The V and J genes are TRBV3-1 (or the pseudogene TRBV3-2) and TRBJ2-7, with D uncertain. The germline V gene encodes CDR1 LGHDT and CDR2 YNNKEL (reference sequence). This CDR3 is 13 amino acids long. V gave up 1 base and J gave up 7 bases, with 11 bases separating them. In nucleotides, the CDR3 is TGTGCCAGCAGCCAAGCCAGGACCGGGGAGCAGTACTTC. Amino acid sequence: CASSQARTGEQYF.

The genes are TRBV4-1 and TRBJ1-5; tentatively, D is TRBD1 (5 bases). V was cut by 3 bases and J by 9 bases, with 18 bases left in between. The CDR3 sequence is 15 residues long. Germline CDR1 reads MGHRA; CDR2 reads YSYEKL. The CDR3 here is CASSQQPGGGLPQHF. For the CDR3, the DNA is TGCGCCAGCAGCCAGCAACCTGGGGGGGGTTTGCCCCAGCATTTT.

The V call is TRBV4-1, the J call TRBJ1-3; a possible D gene is TRBD1 (6 bases). In germline, CDR1 is MGHRA, CDR2 YSYEKL. V lost 1 base and J lost 4, with 17 bases in between. The CDR3 is made up of 17 amino acids. The CDR3 protein is CASSQGMRGRKGNTIYF. The CDR3 nucleotides read TGCGCCAGCAGCCAAGGCATGCGGGGGCGGAAAGGAAACACCATATATTTT.

The rearrangement uses TRBV20-1 and TRBJ2-7; no reliable D call. The CDR3 runs 14 residues. V lost 3 bases, J lost 0 bases, and 12 bases lay in between. The germline V gene has CDR1 DFQATT and CDR2 SNEGSKA (reference sequence). In nucleotides, the CDR3 is TGCAGTGCTAGTTTTCCGATCTTCTCCTACGAGCAGTACTTC. This gives the protein CSASFPIFSYEQYF.

The chain combines TRBV11-3 with TRBJ1-1, with D perhaps matching TRBD1 (6 bases). This CDR3 comprises 14 residues. V gave up 2 bases and J gave up 1 base, with 8 bases separating them. The germline V gene has CDR1 SGHNT and CDR2 YENEEA. The CDR3 sequence is CASSLTGSNTEAFF. CDR3 DNA: TGTGCCAGCAGCTTAACAGGGTCGAACACTGAAGCTTTCTTT.

The CDR3 loop reads CASSFGLVGYTF. CDR3 bases: TGTGCCAGCAGCTTCGGACTCGTCGGCTACACCTTC. The chain couples TRBV11-3 to TRBJ1-2; D remains unclear. V lost 3 bases and J lost 8, with 10 bases in between. Germline V gene sequence: CDR1 SGHNT, CDR2 YENEEA. The CDR3 totals 12 residues.

V is TRBV11-3 and J is TRBJ1-1, with a possible D match to TRBD1 (6 bases). This CDR3 has 17 residues. Trimming took off 5 bases at V and 1 base at J, with 20 bases between the two ends. Germline V gene lookup returns CDR1 SGHNT and CDR2 YENEEA. CDR3 nucleotides: TGTGCCAGCAGCCGTATCTGGGGGGCAGAAGGGAACACTGAAGCTTTCTTT. It is translated as CASSRIWGAEGNTEAFF.

V usage is TRBV5-1 and J usage is TRBJ2-5; TRBD2 agrees at 9 bases. J lost 1 base, V lost 5 bases, and 0 bases had no gene match. This CDR3 region has 13 residues. The germline V gene has CDR1 SGHRS and CDR2 YFSETQ. The CDR3 DNA reads as TGCGCCAGCAGGACTAGCGGCCAAGAGACCCAGTACTTC. Translation gives CASRTSGQETQYF. Drawing the rest from reference TRBV5-1 and TRBJ2-5, the complete variable domain is KAGVTQTPRYLIKTRGQQVTLSCSPISGHRSVSWYQQTPGQGLQFLFEYFSETQRNKGNFPGRFSGRQFSNSRSEMNVSTLELGDSALYLCASRTSGQETQYFGPGTRLLVL.